These 23 T cell receptor beta chains share one sample of origin, sequenced in a study of OX40 agonist ivuxolimab in advanced cancers. TCRdb's table, derived via immunoSEQ multiplex PCR, lists solely in-frame clones and lacks some. The sample has tens of thousands of clones, around 82% seen once; the top ten hold around 5%. This specimen was CD4+ or CD8+ T cells sorted from blood, taken in a trial of the OX40 agonist ivuxolimab. These TCRs come from an adult with an advanced solid tumor such as melanoma, head and neck, liver or kidney cancer.

This CDR3 reads CASSLEPKLPVLGHGNTIYF. CDR3 coding DNA: TGTGCCAGCAGTTTAGAGCCTAAATTACCAGTCCTGGGTCATGGAAACACCATATATTTT. The rearrangement joins TRBV27 to TRBJ1-3, with D unclear. Per the germline V gene, CDR1 is MNHEY and CDR2 is SMNVEV (reference sequence). This CDR3 has 20 residues. Trimming shortened V by 2 bases and J by 3 bases, and 26 bases separated the two germline ends.

The rearrangement uses TRBV28 and TRBJ1-2; D unresolved. CDR1 is MDHEN and CDR2 is SYDVKM in the germline V gene. V was pared by 7 bases and J by 4 bases, with 16 bases between. The CDR3 has 14 residues. The CDR3 DNA reads as TGTGCCAGCATTCAAGGGAACCTCATCTATGGCTACACCTTC. This sequence encodes CASIQGNLIYGYTF.

V is TRBV11-2 and J is TRBJ2-1, with no clear D. V lost 5 bases, J lost 7 bases, and 9 bases lay in between. The germline V gene has CDR1 SGHAT and CDR2 FQNNGV. The CDR3 sequence is 12 residues long. The CDR3 loop reads CASSPVGNEQFF. The DNA of the CDR3 is TGTGCCAGCAGCCCCGTCGGTAATGAGCAGTTCTTC.

This sequence joins TRBV6-5 and TRBJ1-3; 9 bases are shared with TRBD1. This CDR3 has 16 amino acids. In germline, CDR1 is MNHEY, CDR2 SVGAGI. Germline trimming cut 2 bases from V and 0 bases from J; bases unmatched to any gene: 2. The CDR3 nucleotides are TGTGCCAGCAGTTACGGGGACAGGGACTCTGGAAACACCATATATTTT. This translates into CASSYGDRDSGNTIYF.

The chain has TRBV6-1 and TRBJ2-3, with 7 bases fitting TRBD1. Trimming took 5 bases from V and 4 from J; bases not matched to a gene: 9. Germline CDR1 is MNHNS and CDR2 is SASEGT. This CDR3 comprises 15 residues. CDR3 sequence reads: CASSQNRGGADTQYF. The CDR3 DNA follows: TGTGCCAGCAGTCAAAACAGGGGTGGTGCAGATACGCAGTATTTT.

This clone appeared once. The chain is built from TRBV2 and TRBJ2-5, with a weak D call TRBD1 (5 bases). The CDR3 consists of 12 residues. The V gene's germline CDR1 is SNHLY and CDR2 FYNNEI. Trimming left V 4 bases short and J 5 bases short, with 8 bases between. CDR3 residues: CASSGQWETQYF. As DNA, the CDR3 is TGTGCCAGCAGTGGACAGTGGGAGACCCAGTACTTC.

This clone was counted between two and nine times. The CDR3 DNA follows: TGTGCCACTGGACAGAACCAAGAGACCCAGTACTTC. Encoded protein: CATGQNQETQYF. The chain joins TRBV15 to TRBJ2-5, with D maybe TRBD1 (6 bases). Germline V CDR1 and CDR2: LNHNV, YYDKDF (reference sequence). Trimming pared 9 bases from V and 0 bases from J, leaving 8 bases between. The CDR3 runs to 12 residues.

This clone was seen a single time. The chain carries TRBV28 and TRBJ1-2; 10 positions agree with TRBD1. The V segment lost 4 bases and the J segment 7 bases; nucleotides outside the gene matches: 6. The CDR3 runs 14 residues. Germline values: CDR1 MDHEN, CDR2 SYDVKM. The CDR3 DNA is TGTGCCAGCAGTTCTGGGACAGGGGTGAGTGGCTACACCTTC. Translating gives CASSSGTGVSGYTF.

The genes are TRBV23-1 and TRBJ1-6, with D possibly being TRBD1 (5 bases). TRBV23-1 is marked as an open reading frame, function uncertain. This CDR3 has 20 amino acids. With 0 bases removed from V and 0 bases from J, the gap between germline ends came to 18 bases. CDR3 nucleotides: TGCGCCAGCAGTCAATCGGGTGGACAACCCAGGAGCTCCTATAATTCACCCCTCCACTTT. This gives the protein CASSQSGGQPRSSYNSPLHF.

This chain joins TRBV5-4 and TRBJ1-2; 9 nucleotides agree with TRBD1. After removal of 2 bases from V and 8 bases from J, the junction contained 4 bases not matched to a gene. Per germline, CDR1 SGHNT and CDR2 YYREEE (reference sequence). CDR3 length equals 13 residues. The CDR3 DNA follows: TGTGCCAGCAGCTTACGGACAGGGGTGGGCTACACCTTC. Amino acids: CASSLRTGVGYTF.

CDR3 DNA: TGTGCCAGCGGCTCCTACGGCCAGCCCCAGCATTTT. Translation gives CASGSYGQPQHF. The V and J genes are TRBV7-2 and TRBJ1-5, with unresolved D. Germline CDR1 SGHTA, CDR2 FQGNSA. The CDR3 contains 12 residues. V was clipped by 8 bases and J by 7 bases, with 12 bases between them.

V gene TRBV7-9 combines with J gene TRBJ2-3; 12 bases agree with TRBD2. Germline V gives CDR1 SEHNR, CDR2 FQNEAQ (reference sequence). The junction had 14 bases not matched to a gene; V was cut back by 5 bases and J by 5 bases. The CDR3 sequence is 18 residues long. CDR3: CASSNRLAGAWTGDTQYF. CDR3 nucleotide sequence: TGTGCCAGCAGCAACCGACTAGCGGGAGCGTGGACGGGAGATACGCAGTATTTT.

The chain has TRBV19 and TRBJ1-1; 8 positions agree with TRBD1. With 6 bases clipped from V and 0 bases from J, the junction kept 3 bases outside the gene matches. The CDR3 loop spans 14 amino acids. In germline, CDR1 is LNHDA, CDR2 SQIVND (reference sequence). DNA of the CDR3: TGTGCCAGTAGCAGGACAGGGATGAACACTGAAGCTTTCTTT. It specifies CASSRTGMNTEAFF.

The V gene is TRBV7-9, the J gene TRBJ2-7; TRBD1 matches at 9 bases. CDR3 size: 14 residues. Germline values: CDR1 SEHNR, CDR2 FQNEAQ (reference sequence). Losses at the gene ends were 5 bases for V and 9 bases for J; bases not matched to a gene: 11. The CDR3 nucleotides read TGTGCCAGCAGCACCCAAGGACAGGGGACGGGGCAGTACTTC. It is translated as CASSTQGQGTGQYF.

This chain links TRBV6-1 with TRBJ2-1; no reliable D call. The germline CDR1 and CDR2 sequences are MNHNS and SASEGT. The CDR3 totals 12 residues. V was cut by 2 bases and J by 5 bases, with 4 bases left in between. DNA of the CDR3: TGTGCCAGCAGTGAATGGAACAATGAGCAGTTCTTC. This codes for CASSEWNNEQFF.

This chain links TRBV9 with TRBJ1-1; the D is unclear. V shed 1 base and J shed 0 bases, with 7 bases lying between them. Germline V gene data show CDR1 as SGDLS and CDR2 as YYNGEE. This CDR3 spans 14 amino acids. The CDR3 here is CASSVSMVNTEAFF. DNA for the CDR3: TGTGCCAGCAGCGTATCCATGGTGAACACTGAAGCTTTCTTT. Combining the CDR3 with reference TRBV9 and TRBJ1-1 gives the whole variable domain DSGVTQTPKHLITATGQRVTLRCSPRSGDLSVYWYQQSLDQGLQFLIQYYNGEERAKGNILERFSAQQFPDLHSELNLSSLELGDSALYFCASSVSMVNTEAFFGQGTRLTVV.

The chain is built from TRBV28 and TRBJ2-7; 10 nucleotides agree with TRBD1. The V and J ends lost 5 bases and 4 bases, in that order; junction bases with no gene match: 8. This CDR3 contains 15 residues. Germline loops: CDR1 MDHEN, CDR2 SYDVKM. Here the CDR3 reads CASSDPGTGVYEQYF. CDR3 nucleotides: TGTGCCAGCAGTGACCCCGGGACAGGGGTTTACGAGCAGTACTTC.

The V and J genes are TRBV28 and TRBJ1-5, with 8 bases lining up with TRBD1. J gave up 4 bases and V 7 bases, and 6 bases lay outside the gene matches. From germline, CDR1 is MDHEN and CDR2 SYDVKM. The CDR3 consists of 14 residues. Here the CDR3 reads CASTLDRENQPQHF. CDR3 in DNA: TGTGCCAGCACTCTGGACAGGGAAAATCAGCCCCAGCATTTT.

This chain connects TRBV7-8 to TRBJ2-4; 9 bases fit TRBD1. There are 12 residues in the CDR3. J gave up 8 bases and V 6 bases, and 2 bases lay outside the gene matches. Germline V gene lookup returns CDR1 SGHVS and CDR2 FQNEAQ. CDR3 DNA: TGTGCCAGCAGTCGGGACAGGGACATTCAGTACTTC. This codes for CASSRDRDIQYF.

The chain combines TRBV19 with TRBJ2-2; no firm D call. V lost 6 bases to trimming and J lost 1 base, with 6 bases between them. This CDR3 is 13 amino acids long. CDR1 and CDR2 from the germline V gene are LNHDA and SQIVND (reference sequence). The DNA for the CDR3 is TGTGCCAGTAGCCCCAGGAACACCGGGGAGCTGTTTTTT. It translates to CASSPRNTGELFF.

This clone was counted a single time. V usage is TRBV19 and J usage is TRBJ1-1, with a possible D match to TRBD1 (6 bases). CDR1 LNHDA and CDR2 SQIVND come from the germline V gene (reference sequence). V was trimmed by 7 bases and J by 5 bases, leaving 20 bases between them. This CDR3 region has 15 residues. The CDR3 DNA is TGTGCCAGTACCCGAGGACCGGCTAGGGGGACTGAAGCTTTCTTT. This translates into CASTRGPARGTEAFF.

The chain joins TRBV10-3 to TRBJ2-3; possibly TRBD1 for D (6 bases). V was trimmed by 11 bases and J by 0 bases, leaving 9 bases between them. CDR1 ENHRY and CDR2 SYGVKD come from the germline V gene. The CDR3 is 12 amino acids. The CDR3 bases are TGTGCCGTACAGGGAAGCACAGATACGCAGTATTTT. Translating gives CAVQGSTDTQYF.

This chain uses TRBV5-4 with TRBJ2-3; D gene uncertain. CDR1 SGHNT and CDR2 YYREEE come from the germline V gene (reference sequence). V was clipped by 5 bases and J by 8 bases, with 12 bases between them. The CDR3 sequence is 12 residues long. The CDR3: CASSTGETTQYF. The CDR3 DNA is TGTGCCAGCAGTACCGGTGAGACTACGCAGTATTTT.